This T cell receptor beta chain was identified in a study of metastatic and nonmetastatic thyroid tumors. Authors' processing steps: A classifier of distant metastasis in papillary thyroid cancer was built from CDR3 differences (across clinicopathological groups). With MiXCR, TCRdb called clones anew from the PCR reads. It is TCRdb's table, rather than the study itself, that gives the V and J calls and clone size. The data show roughly 15,000 clones, around 22% seen once. Between the trimmed V and J ends, which lost 4 bases and 0 bases, there was a span of 10 bases. The length of the CDR3 is 15 residues. Until they underwent thyroid surgery, no patient had received any treatment. The table lists this clone with a few counts.

The chain couples TRBV12-3 or TRBV12-4 to TRBJ1-5; D uncertain. The sequencing sample was made of adjacent normal tissue. This sequence originates from a female donor with papillary thyroid cancer or a benign thyroid nodule (not recorded which). Some clones in this sample may be carry-over from other donors' samples. The CDR3 bases are TGTGCCAGCAGTTCCCCCCGGGCTAGCAATCAGCCCCAGCATTTT. Translated, it gives CASSSPRASNQPQHF.